This T cell receptor beta chain was documented in a study of blood T cell repertoires in COVID-19. Assay used: immunoSEQ multiplex PCR; TCRdb lists only in-frame clones, some missing. The sample gives about 80,000 clones, more than 70% of which show up once; under 7.5% is in the top ten. This TCR was recovered from an elderly woman with acute or convalescent COVID-19. The sample was peripheral blood.

CDR3 nucleotides: TGCGCCAGCAGCCAAGATCCCAGGGTCGGCTCCGAGCAGTACTTC. Its protein product is CASSQDPRVGSEQYF. The chain links TRBV4-3 to TRBJ2-7; the D gene is possibly TRBD1 (5 bases). Per the germline V gene, CDR1 is LGHNA and CDR2 is YSLEER. V was shortened by 0 bases and J by 6 bases, with 15 bases between the two germline ends. The CDR3 covers 15 residues.